This TCR beta chain was observed in a study of blood T cell repertoires in COVID-19. The germline V gene encodes CDR1 KGHDR and CDR2 SFDVKD. V shed 3 bases and J shed 2 bases, with 13 bases lying between them. The CDR3 contains 16 residues. Repertoires were generated with immunoSEQ multiplex PCR, while TCRdb's copy carries only in-frame clones and drops some. The sample includes around 400,000 clones, about 89% seen only once; the top ten take about 0.86%. The sequenced material came from PBMCs or T cells enriched from blood (not recorded which). The chain is built from TRBV24-1 and TRBJ1-5; a possible D gene is TRBD1 (6 bases). The receptor was derived from a woman aged 40-49 years who had been exposed to COVID-19. As DNA, the CDR3 is TGTGCCACCAGTGATACGATGGGACACGGCAATCAGCCCCAGCATTTT. Protein: CATSDTMGHGNQPQHF.